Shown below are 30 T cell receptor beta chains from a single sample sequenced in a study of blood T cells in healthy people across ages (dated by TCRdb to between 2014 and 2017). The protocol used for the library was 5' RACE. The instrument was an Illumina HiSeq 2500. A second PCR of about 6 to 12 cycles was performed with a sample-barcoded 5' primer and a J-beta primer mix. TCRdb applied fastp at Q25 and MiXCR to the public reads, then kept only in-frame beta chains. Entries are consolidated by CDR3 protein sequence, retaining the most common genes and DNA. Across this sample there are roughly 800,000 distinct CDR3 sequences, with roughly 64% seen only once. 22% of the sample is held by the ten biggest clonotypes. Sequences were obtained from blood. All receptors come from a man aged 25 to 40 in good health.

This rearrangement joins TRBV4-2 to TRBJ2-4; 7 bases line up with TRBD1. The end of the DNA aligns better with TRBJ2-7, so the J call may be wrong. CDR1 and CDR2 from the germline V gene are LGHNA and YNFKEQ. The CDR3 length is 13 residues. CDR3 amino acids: CASSQEPGGEQYF. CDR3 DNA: TGTGCCAGCAGCCAAGAGCCAGGGGGCGAGCAGTACTTC.

Here the CDR3 reads CASSPGRGAKFETQYF. For the CDR3, the DNA is TGTGCCAGCAGTCCAGGGCGGGGGGCAAAGTTCGAGACCCAGTACTTC. The chain carries TRBV6-6 and TRBJ2-5; 8 bases are shared with TRBD2. CDR1 and CDR2 (germline): MNHNY, SVGAGI (reference sequence). The V gene end was trimmed by 5 bases and the J gene end by 5 bases; junction bases not matched to a gene: 13. The CDR3 contains 16 residues.

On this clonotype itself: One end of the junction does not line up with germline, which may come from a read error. CDR3 amino acids: CSAKAGGLTYGQYF. The CDR3 region has the DNA TGCAGTGCCAAGGCGGGGGGCCTTACCTACGGGCAGTACTTC. The chain carries TRBV20-1 and TRBJ2-7, with 8 nucleotides matching TRBD2. Germline V gives CDR1 DFQATT, CDR2 SNEGSKA (reference sequence). The CDR3 is 14 residues long.

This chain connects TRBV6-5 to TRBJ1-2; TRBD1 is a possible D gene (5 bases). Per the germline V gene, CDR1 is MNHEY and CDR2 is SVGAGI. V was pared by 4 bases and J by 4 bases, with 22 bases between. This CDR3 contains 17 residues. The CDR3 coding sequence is TGTGCCAGCAGTTCCACCGACGGCGGGGGATGGAGCTATGGCTACACCTTC. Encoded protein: CASSSTDGGGWSYGYTF.

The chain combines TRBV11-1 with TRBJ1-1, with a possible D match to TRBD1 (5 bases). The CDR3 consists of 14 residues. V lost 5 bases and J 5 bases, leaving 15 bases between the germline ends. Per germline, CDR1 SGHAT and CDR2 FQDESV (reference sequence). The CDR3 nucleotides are TGTGCCAGCAGCAAGGACCGGGGGAAAACTGAAGCTTTCTTT. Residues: CASSKDRGKTEAFF.

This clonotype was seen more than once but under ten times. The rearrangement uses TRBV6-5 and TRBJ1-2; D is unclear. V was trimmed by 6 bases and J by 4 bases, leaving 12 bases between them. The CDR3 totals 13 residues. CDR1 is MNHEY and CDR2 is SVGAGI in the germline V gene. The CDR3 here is CASSPDGAYGYTF. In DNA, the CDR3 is TGTGCCAGCAGCCCGGACGGAGCCTATGGCTACACCTTC.

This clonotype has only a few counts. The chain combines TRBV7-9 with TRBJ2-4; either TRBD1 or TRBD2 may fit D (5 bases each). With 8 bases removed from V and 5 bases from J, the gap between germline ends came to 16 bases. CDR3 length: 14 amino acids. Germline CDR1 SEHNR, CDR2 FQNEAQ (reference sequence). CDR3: CASSFGWDQNIQYF. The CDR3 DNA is TGTGCCAGCTCCTTCGGTTGGGACCAAAACATTCAGTACTTC.

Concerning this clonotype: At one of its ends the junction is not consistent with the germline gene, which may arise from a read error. CDR3 sequence reads: CASSQGGQKEAQYF. CDR3 DNA: TGTGCCAGCAGCCAAGGCGGGCAGAAAGAGGCCCAGTACTTC. The gene calls are TRBV4-2 and TRBJ2-5; a weak D match, TRBD2 (5 bases). This CDR3 contains 14 residues. In germline, CDR1 is LGHNA, CDR2 YNFKEQ.

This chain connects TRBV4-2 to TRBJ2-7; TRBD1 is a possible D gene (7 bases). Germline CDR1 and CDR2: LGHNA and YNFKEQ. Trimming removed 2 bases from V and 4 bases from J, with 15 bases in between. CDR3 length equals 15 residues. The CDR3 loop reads CASSQLTGRIYEQYF. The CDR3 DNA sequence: TGTGCCAGCAGCCAATTGACAGGGAGGATTTACGAGCAGTACTTC.

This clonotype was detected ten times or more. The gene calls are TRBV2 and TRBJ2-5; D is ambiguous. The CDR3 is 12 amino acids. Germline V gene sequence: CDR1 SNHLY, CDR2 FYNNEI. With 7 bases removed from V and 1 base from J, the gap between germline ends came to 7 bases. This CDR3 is CASTTFQETQYF. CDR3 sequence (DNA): TGTGCCAGCACGACTTTCCAAGAGACCCAGTACTTC.

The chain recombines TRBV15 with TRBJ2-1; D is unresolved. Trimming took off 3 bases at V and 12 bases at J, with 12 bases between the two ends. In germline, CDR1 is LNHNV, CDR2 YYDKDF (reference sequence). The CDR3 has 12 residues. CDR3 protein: CATSRTVQRQFF. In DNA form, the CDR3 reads TGTGCCACCAGCAGGACTGTCCAGAGGCAGTTCTTC.

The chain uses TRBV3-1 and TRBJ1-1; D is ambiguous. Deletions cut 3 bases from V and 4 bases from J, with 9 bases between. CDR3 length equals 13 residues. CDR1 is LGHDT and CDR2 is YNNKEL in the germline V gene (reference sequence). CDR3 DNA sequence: TGTGCCAGCAGCCATGGTCCGGGCACTGAAGCTTTCTTT. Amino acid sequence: CASSHGPGTEAFF.

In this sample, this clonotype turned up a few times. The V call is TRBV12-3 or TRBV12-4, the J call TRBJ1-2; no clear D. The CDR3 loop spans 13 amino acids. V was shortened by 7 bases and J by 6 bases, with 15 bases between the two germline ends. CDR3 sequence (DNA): TGTGCCAGCACGAGAGGGTGGGAAAATGGCTACACCTTC. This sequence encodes CASTRGWENGYTF.

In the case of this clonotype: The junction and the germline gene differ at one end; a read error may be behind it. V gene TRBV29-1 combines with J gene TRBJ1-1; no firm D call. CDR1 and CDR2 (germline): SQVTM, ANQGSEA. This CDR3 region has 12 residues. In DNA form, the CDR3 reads TGCGGCGTACAGAAGGGTTCGGGTGAAGCTTTCTTT. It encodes CGVQKGSGEAFF.

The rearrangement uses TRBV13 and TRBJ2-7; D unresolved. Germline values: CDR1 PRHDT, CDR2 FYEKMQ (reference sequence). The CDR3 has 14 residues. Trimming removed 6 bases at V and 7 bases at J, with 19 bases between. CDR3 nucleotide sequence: TGTGCCAGCAGGCATGGTGCCTCCTACAATGAGCAGTACTTC. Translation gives CASRHGASYNEQYF. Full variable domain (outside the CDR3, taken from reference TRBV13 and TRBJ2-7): AAGVIQSPRHLIKEKRETATLKCYPIPRHDTVYWYQQGPGQDPQFLISFYEKMQSDKGSIPDRFSAQQFSDYHSELNMSSLELGDSALYFCASRHGASYNEQYFGPGTRLTVT.

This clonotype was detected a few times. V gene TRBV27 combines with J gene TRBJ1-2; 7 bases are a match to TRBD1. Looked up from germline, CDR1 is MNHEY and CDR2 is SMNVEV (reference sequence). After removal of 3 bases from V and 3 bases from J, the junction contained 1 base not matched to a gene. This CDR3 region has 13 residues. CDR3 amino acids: CASSFGQDYGYTF. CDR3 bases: TGTGCCAGCAGTTTTGGACAGGACTATGGCTACACCTTC.

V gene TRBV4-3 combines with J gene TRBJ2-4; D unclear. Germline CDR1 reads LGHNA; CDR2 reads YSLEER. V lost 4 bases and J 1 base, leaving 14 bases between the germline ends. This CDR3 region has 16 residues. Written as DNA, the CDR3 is TGCGCCAGCAGCCTTTGGTATGAGTTGGCCAAAAACATTCAGTACTTC. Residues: CASSLWYELAKNIQYF.

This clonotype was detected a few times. This CDR3 is CSAPDRVIDIQYF. The CDR3 DNA is TGCAGTGCCCCAGACAGGGTGATAGACATTCAGTACTTC. The J gene is TRBJ2-4, the V gene TRBV20-1; 7 bases line up with TRBD1. Germline V gives CDR1 DFQATT, CDR2 SNEGSKA (reference sequence). The trim removed 6 bases at V and 8 bases at J, leaving 10 bases unmatched. The CDR3 loop spans 13 amino acids.

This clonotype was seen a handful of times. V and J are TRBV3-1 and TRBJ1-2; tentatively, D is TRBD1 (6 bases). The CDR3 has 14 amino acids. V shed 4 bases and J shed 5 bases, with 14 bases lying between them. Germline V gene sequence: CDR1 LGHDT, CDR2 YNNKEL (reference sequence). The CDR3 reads CASSRSTGGYGYTF. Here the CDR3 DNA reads TGTGCCAGCAGCCGATCGACAGGAGGATATGGCTACACCTTC. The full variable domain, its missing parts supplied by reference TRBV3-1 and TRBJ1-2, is DTAVSQTPKYLVTQMGNDKSIKCEQNLGHDTMYWYKQDSKKFLKIMFSYNNKELIINETVPNRFSPKSPDKAHLNLHINSLELGDSAVYFCASSRSTGGYGYTFGSGTRLTVV.

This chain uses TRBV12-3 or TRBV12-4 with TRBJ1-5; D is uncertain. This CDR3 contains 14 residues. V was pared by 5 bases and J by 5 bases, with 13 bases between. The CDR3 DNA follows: TGTGCCAGCAGTCAGACAACCCTCCATCAGCCCCAGCATTTT. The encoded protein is CASSQTTLHQPQHF.

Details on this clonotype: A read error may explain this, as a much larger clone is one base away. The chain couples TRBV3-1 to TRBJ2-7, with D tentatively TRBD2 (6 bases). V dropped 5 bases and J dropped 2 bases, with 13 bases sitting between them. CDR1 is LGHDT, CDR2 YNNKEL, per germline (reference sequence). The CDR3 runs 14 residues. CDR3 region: CASSAGTATYEQYF. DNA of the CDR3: TGTGCCAGCAGCGCCGGGACTGCAACCTACGAGCAGTACTTC.

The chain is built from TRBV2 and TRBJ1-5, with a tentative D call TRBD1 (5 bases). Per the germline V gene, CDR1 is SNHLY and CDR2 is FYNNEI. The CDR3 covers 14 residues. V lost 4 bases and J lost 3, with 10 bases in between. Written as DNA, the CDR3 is TGTGCCAGCAGTGTTTGGACACACAATCAGCCCCAGCATTTT. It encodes CASSVWTHNQPQHF.

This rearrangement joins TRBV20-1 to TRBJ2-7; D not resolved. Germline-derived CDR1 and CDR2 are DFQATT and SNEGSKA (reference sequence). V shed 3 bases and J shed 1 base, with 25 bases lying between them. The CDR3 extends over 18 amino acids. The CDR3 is CSARGNVWSHLESYEQYF. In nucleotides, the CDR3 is TGCAGTGCTAGGGGCAATGTCTGGTCACACCTTGAATCCTACGAGCAGTACTTC.

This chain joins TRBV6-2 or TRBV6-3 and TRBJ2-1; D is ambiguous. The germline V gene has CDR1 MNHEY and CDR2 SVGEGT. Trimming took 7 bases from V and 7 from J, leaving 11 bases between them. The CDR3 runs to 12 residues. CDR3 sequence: CASKVVGNEQFF. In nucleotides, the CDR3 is TGTGCCAGCAAAGTAGTTGGTAATGAGCAGTTCTTC.

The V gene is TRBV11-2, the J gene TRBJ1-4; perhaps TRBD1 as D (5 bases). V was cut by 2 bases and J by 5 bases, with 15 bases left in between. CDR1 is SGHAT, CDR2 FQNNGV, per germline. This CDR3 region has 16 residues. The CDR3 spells CASSLYYTGGNEKLFF. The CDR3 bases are TGTGCCAGCAGCTTATATTACACAGGAGGGAATGAAAAACTGTTTTTT.

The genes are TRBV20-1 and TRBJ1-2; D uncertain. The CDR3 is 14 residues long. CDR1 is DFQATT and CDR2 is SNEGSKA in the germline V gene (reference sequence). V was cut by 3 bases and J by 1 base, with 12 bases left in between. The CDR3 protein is CSARRPLLNYGYTF. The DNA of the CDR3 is TGCAGTGCTAGGCGTCCCTTACTTAACTATGGCTACACCTTC.

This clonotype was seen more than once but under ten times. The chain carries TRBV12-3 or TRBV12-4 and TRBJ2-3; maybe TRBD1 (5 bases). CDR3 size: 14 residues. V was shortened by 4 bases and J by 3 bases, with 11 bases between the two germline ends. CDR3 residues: CASSSETATDTQYF. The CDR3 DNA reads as TGTGCCAGCAGTTCCGAGACAGCTACAGATACGCAGTATTTT.

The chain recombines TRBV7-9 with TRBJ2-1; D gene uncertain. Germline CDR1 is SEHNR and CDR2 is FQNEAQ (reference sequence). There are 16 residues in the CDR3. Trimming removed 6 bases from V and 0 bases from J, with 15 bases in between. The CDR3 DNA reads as TGTGCCAGCAGGCCTCCGAAGCCCAGCTCCTACAATGAGCAGTTCTTC. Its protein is CASRPPKPSSYNEQFF. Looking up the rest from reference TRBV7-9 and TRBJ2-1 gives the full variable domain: DTGVSQNPRHKITKRGQNVTFRCDPISEHNRLYWYRQTLGQGPEFLTYFQNEAQLEKSRLLSDRFSAERPKGSFSTLEIQRTEQGDSAMYLCASRPPKPSSYNEQFFGPGTRLTVL.

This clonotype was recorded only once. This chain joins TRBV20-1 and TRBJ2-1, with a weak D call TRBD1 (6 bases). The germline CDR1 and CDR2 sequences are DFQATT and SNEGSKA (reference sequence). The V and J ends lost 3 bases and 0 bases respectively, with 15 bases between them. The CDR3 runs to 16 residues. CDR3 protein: CSASVAGASSYNEQFF. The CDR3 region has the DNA TGCAGTGCTAGCGTAGCAGGGGCCAGCTCCTACAATGAGCAGTTCTTC.

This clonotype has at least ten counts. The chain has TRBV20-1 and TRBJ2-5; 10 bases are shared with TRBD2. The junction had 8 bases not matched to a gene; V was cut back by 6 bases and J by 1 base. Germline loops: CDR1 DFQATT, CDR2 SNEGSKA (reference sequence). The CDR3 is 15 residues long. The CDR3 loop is CSARETSGPQETQYF. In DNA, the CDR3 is TGCAGTGCCCGAGAGACTAGCGGGCCCCAAGAGACCCAGTACTTC.